The source of this TCR beta chain is a study of shared clonotypes between healthy human individuals (dated by TCRdb to the early 2020s). About the full investigation: The cohort comprised a couple of women and three men aged 18 to 49 years. The study deeply sequenced blood TCR repertoires of five healthy adults to estimate repertoire size and the extent of clonotype sharing between individuals. Per donor, three plates each were used for CD4 naive and CD4 memory, two for CD8 naive, and one for CD8 memory. Libraries were prepared and TCR repertoires were sequenced by different laboratories using diverse techniques, in order to increase sequencing depth and limit assay-specific biases. Per donor, leukapheresis produced somewhere between about 0.94 and 9 billion PBMCs.

Results the study describes overall, beyond this receptor: Incomplete sequencing was indicated by rarefaction of sorted-subset datasets, despite the large sequencing depth. Across four donors, about 5% of naive CD4, 3% to 3.5% of naive CD8, about 2.3% of memory CD4, and 0.4% of memory CD8 clonotypes were shared. Higher generation probabilities were observed for clonotypes shared by all four sorted-subset donors than for non-shared clonotypes. Sampling was limited to blood, and TCR repertoires in tissue likely differ from TCR repertoires in blood. Pairwise subsampling led to the expectation that sequencing depth would affect the degree of clonotype sharing among donors. Naive subsets generally had larger estimated clonotype richness than memory subsets. Because the study included a small number of donors, the genetic and exposure-history diversity represented was limited.

From cysteine to phenylalanine, the CDR3 is 14 amino acids long. The entry retains the CDR3 DNA only, 42 bases that are in frame from base 1. CDR1 and CDR2 (SGHTA, FQGNSA) derive from the germline V gene. Trimming costs V 5 bases and J 4 bases, and their ends lie 15 bases apart. About this clone: This receptor's antigen is unknown. No clone much larger than this one lies a single base away; base qualities are absent.

Using the deep immunoSEQ assay, multiplex PCR amplified TCR CDR3 regions from genomic DNA. Extracted genomic DNA from each cell subset was distributed evenly across all wells of several immunoSEQ 96-well plates, and each plate was treated as a replicate. Each replicate PCR for sorted subsets received roughly 0.2 ug genomic DNA, equal to around 32,000 T cell genomes. Purified libraries were quantified with a Qubit 3.0 fluorometer, sized on a Bioanalyzer 2100, and re-quantified with the KAPA Library Quantification kit. Every immunoSEQ 96-well plate was sequenced on a separate single-read 150-cycle Illumina NextSeq 550 flow cell. As for the authors' bioinformatics: Because the immunoSEQ output held only junctional sequences and lacked quality scores, the filtering could not match the filtering applied to full-length reads. To assign V/J genes and CDR3, sequences were annotated using PyIR, a Python wrapper for IgBLAST v1.9, with IMGT germline references. Reads with weak V/J assignments (E-value above 1e-6), missing CDR3, stop codons, out-of-frame junctions, or ambiguous translated residues were removed. A V3J clonotype was defined by an identical inferred V gene, J gene, and CDR3 amino acid sequence. The percentage overlap between two repertoires was calculated by dividing the number of shared unique clonotypes by the size of the smaller repertoire. Richness of each repertoire was evaluated using RTK rarefaction, the Chao1 estimator, and Recon v2.1 estimates of unobserved clonotypes. For all TCRbeta clonotypes obtained by the gDNA method from a few donors, generation probabilities were computed with OLGA. TCRdb took this table from immuneACCESS and kept in-frame rearrangements with V and J called. Such tables lack part of the clones; where checked against another copy, unresolved V genes explain under half of the gap, and the rest is unexplained. Clonal size and the V and J genes are those of that table, whereas D and trimming came from the DNA. This sample lists 1.5 million to 2.5 million clones; approximately 94% were detected once. The top ten clones comprise 1.2% of the sample.

CD8 naive samples were obtained by positive selection for CCR7 among CD45RO-negative cells, yielding a CD45RA+CCR7+ population from which TemRA cells were excluded. The donors were healthy, HIV-negative adults with no recently reported acute infections or vaccinations. Every donor was a Caucasian adult living in Nashville, Tennessee, USA. Blood was obtained by leukapheresis, after which PBMCs were separated by Ficoll-Histopaque density gradient centrifugation and cryopreserved in liquid nitrogen vapor phase. Analytical flow cytometry was used to check the purity and quantity of every magnetically sorted T cell population. Genomic DNA was isolated from every sorted fraction and measured by UV absorbance on a Nanodrop 2000c.

This chain joins TRBV7-2 to TRBJ2-7; the D region possibly corresponds to TRBD2 (6 bases align). Sequenced: naive CD8+ T cells sorted from blood. The sample's cell subset or site label, decoded: CD45RA+CCR7+. This sequence originates from a man between 18 and 35 years old in good health. The nucleotide sequence is TGTGCCAGCAGCCCGGGGACTCCGGGATACGAGCAGTACTTC. This gives the protein CASSPGTPGYEQYF.